One sample yielded the 15 T cell receptor beta chains listed below, sequenced in a study of T cell repertoires in cytomegalovirus infection. TCRdb analysed the reads with MiXCR anew, one entry per CDR3 protein. The sample includes about 470,000 distinct CDR3 sequences, under 45% of them seen just once. These receptors' targets are unknown. The sample in question was cultured PBMCs, obtained from culture after CMV antigen stimulation. The receptors were gathered from a human donor in good health (CMV status not recorded). Some clones in this sample may be carry-over from other donors' samples.

The table lists this clonotype with a few counts. The rearrangement joins TRBV19 to TRBJ2-3; possibly TRBD2 for D (5 bases). V was cut by 3 bases and J by 5 bases, with 9 bases left in between. The germline CDR1 and CDR2 sequences are LNHDA and SQIVND (reference sequence). The CDR3 covers 13 residues. The CDR3 bases are TGTGCCAGTAGTATCCGGGATTTAGATACGCAGTATTTT. Protein: CASSIRDLDTQYF.

The chain is built from TRBV10-3 and TRBJ2-1; 13 nucleotides align to TRBD2. With 3 bases clipped from V and 15 bases from J, the junction kept 17 bases outside the gene matches. Per the germline V gene, CDR1 is ENHRY and CDR2 is SYGVKD. This CDR3 has 17 amino acids. In DNA, the CDR3 is TGTGCCATCAGTGATCCCACCCAACTAGCGGGGGGGCCGGCTCGGTTCTTC. Protein: CAISDPTQLAGGPARFF.

This chain joins TRBV12-3 or TRBV12-4 and TRBJ2-7; 10 bases fit TRBD2. The junction had 21 bases not matched to a gene; V was cut back by 4 bases and J by 6 bases. CDR3 length: 19 amino acids. CDR3: CASSSGLVLAGGGSIEQYF. DNA for the CDR3: TGTGCCAGCAGTTCAGGCTTAGTGTTAGCGGGAGGAGGTAGCATCGAGCAGTACTTC.

Many counts were recorded for this clonotype. V and J are TRBV7-8 and TRBJ2-7; TRBD2 matches 11 bases. The CDR3 spans 15 residues. J was trimmed by 8 bases and V by 4 bases; bases with no gene match: 10. Germline assignment: CDR1 SGHVS and CDR2 FQNEAQ. This CDR3 is CASSSRRLAGGQQYF. The DNA for the CDR3 is TGTGCCAGCAGCTCCCGGCGGCTAGCGGGGGGACAGCAGTACTTC.

This clonotype was seen more than once but under ten times. CDR3 coding DNA: TGTGCCAGCAGTTACTCCCGGGGTATCAGCTCCTACGAGCAGTACTTC. Protein: CASSYSRGISSYEQYF. The rearrangement uses TRBV6-6 and TRBJ2-7; TRBD2 is a possible D gene (5 bases). This CDR3 contains 16 residues. Looked up from germline, CDR1 is MNHNY and CDR2 is SVGAGI (reference sequence). The germline V and J ends were trimmed by 0 bases and 0 bases, with 12 bases remaining between them.

This clonotype appeared a few times. The chain couples TRBV10-3 to TRBJ1-5; D remains unclear. The CDR3 length is 14 residues. CDR1 and CDR2 from the germline V gene are ENHRY and SYGVKD. The germline V and J ends were trimmed by 4 bases and 4 bases, with 11 bases remaining between them. The CDR3 coding sequence is TGTGCCATCAGTGCAAGAGACACTAATCAGCCCCAGCATTTT. Translating it yields CAISARDTNQPQHF.

The rearrangement uses TRBV10-2 and TRBJ2-2; a weak D match, TRBD1 (6 bases). This CDR3 has 17 amino acids. V lost 0 bases and J lost 5, with 16 bases in between. Germline values: CDR1 WSHSY, CDR2 SAAADI. The CDR3 DNA follows: TGCGCCAGCAGTGAGTCCCCGAGGGACACATCAACCGGGGAGCTGTTTTTT. Translation gives CASSESPRDTSTGELFF.

In its sample, this clonotype was seen a few times. V usage is TRBV10-3 and J usage is TRBJ2-5, with no clear D. The CDR3 consists of 13 residues. In germline, CDR1 is ENHRY, CDR2 SYGVKD. Deletions cut 4 bases from V and 1 base from J, with 7 bases between. CDR3 sequence (DNA): TGTGCCATCAGTGCGGCTATCCAAGAGACCCAGTACTTC. This sequence encodes CAISAAIQETQYF.

The chain links TRBV6-1 to TRBJ2-7, with 9 bases aligning to TRBD2. Germline V CDR1 and CDR2: MNHNS, SASEGT. Trimming removed 5 bases from V and 1 base from J; junction bases left unmatched: 18. This CDR3 contains 19 residues. CDR3 in amino acids: CASSSPRGGGRSGSYEQYF. In DNA, the CDR3 is TGTGCCAGCAGTTCCCCTCGCGGGGGGGGGCGGTCTGGATCCTACGAGCAGTACTTC.

This chain joins TRBV12-5 and TRBJ2-1; weak D call: TRBD1 (6 bases). The CDR3 has 16 residues. Trimming stripped 6 bases from V and 4 bases from J, with 19 bases between. Germline values: CDR1 LGHNT, CDR2 FRNRAP. CDR3 residues: CASGVGSGTPYNEQFF. The CDR3 DNA follows: TGTGCTAGTGGCGTGGGTTCTGGGACACCTTACAATGAGCAGTTCTTC.

This chain uses TRBV12-3 or TRBV12-4 with TRBJ1-3; 7 bases map to TRBD1. Trimming cost V 7 bases and J 4 bases; bases outside gene matches: 7. The CDR3 spans 14 residues. Here the CDR3 DNA reads TGTGCCAGCACCGCAGGGGGGCTCGGAAACACCATATATTTT. Its translation: CASTAGGLGNTIYF.

In this sample, this clonotype turned up a few times. CDR3 coding DNA: TGTGCCACCAGCGAGGGACTAGCGGGAATCACAGATACGCAGTATTTT. This sequence encodes CATSEGLAGITDTQYF. The rearrangement uses TRBV24-1 and TRBJ2-3, with 13 bases identical to TRBD2. Germline V gene data show CDR1 as KGHDR and CDR2 as SFDVKD. The CDR3 totals 16 residues. Germline trimming cut 7 bases from V and 2 bases from J; bases unmatched to any gene: 5.

The rearrangement links TRBV5-6 to TRBJ2-1; D is tentatively TRBD1 or TRBD2 (5 bases each). The V end was cut by 6 bases, the J end by 0 bases, with 19 bases between. This CDR3 has 17 residues. Germline V gives CDR1 SGHDT, CDR2 YYEEEE. The CDR3 sequence is CASNQRGGPSSYNEQFF. The CDR3 region has the DNA TGTGCCAGCAACCAGAGGGGCGGGCCGAGCTCCTACAATGAGCAGTTCTTC. The entire variable domain, with the rest obtained from reference TRBV5-6 and TRBJ2-1, is as follows: DAGVTQSPTHLIKTRGQQVTLRCSPKSGHDTVSWYQQALGQGPQFIFQYYEEEERQRGNFPDRFSGHQFPNYSSELNVNALLLGDSALYLCASNQRGGPSSYNEQFFGPGTRLTVL.

This clonotype was recorded a few times. The CDR3 region is CAISQEPTRGTQYF. The CDR3 DNA follows: TGTGCCATCAGTCAGGAACCAACCCGGGGGACCCAGTACTTC. The chain joins TRBV10-3 to TRBJ2-5; perhaps TRBD2 as D (5 bases). V was cut by 5 bases and J by 7 bases, with 17 bases left in between. CDR3 length: 14 amino acids. The germline V gene has CDR1 ENHRY and CDR2 SYGVKD.

This clonotype was seen at least ten times. This rearrangement joins TRBV7-2 to TRBJ2-1; 14 nucleotides agree with TRBD2. Trimming cost V 5 bases and J 10 bases; bases outside gene matches: 10. This CDR3 is built from 16 residues. Germline V gives CDR1 SGHTA, CDR2 FQGNSA. The CDR3 nucleotides read TGTGCCAGCAGCCAAACCGGGACTAGCGGGAGTTGGGAGCAGTTCTTC. It is translated as CASSQTGTSGSWEQFF.